A single sample gave rise to the 18 T cell receptor beta chains below, sequenced in a study of T cell responses to AZD1222 COVID-19 vaccine. TCRdb keeps only in-frame clones here, not all; method: immunoSEQ multiplex PCR. The sample records some 170,000 clones, 85% to 90% being singletons. Sequenced here: peripheral blood, sampled on day 0 of AZD1222 vaccination. These receptors originate from an adult in good health.

The chain has TRBV6-5 and TRBJ2-1; maybe TRBD1 (5 bases). The length of the CDR3 is 14 residues. Germline V gene sequence: CDR1 MNHEY, CDR2 SVGAGI. The V end lost 0 bases, the J end lost 3 bases, and 6 bases lay between the germline ends. CDR3 in DNA: TGTGCCAGCAGTTACTCCGACAGCTACAATGAGCAGTTCTTC. Amino acid sequence: CASSYSDSYNEQFF.

Note on this clone: Other DNA sequences in this sample translate to the same CDR3. The chain combines TRBV18 with TRBJ1-2; possibly TRBD1 for D (6 bases). CDR3 length equals 13 residues. V dropped 3 bases and J dropped 2 bases, with 7 bases sitting between them. Germline CDR1 and CDR2: KGHSH and LQKENI. The CDR3 bases are TGTGCCAGCTCACCGGGGACAAACTATGGCTACACCTTC. Translating it yields CASSPGTNYGYTF.

The chain recombines TRBV28 with TRBJ1-5, with 10 bases that match TRBD1. There are 16 residues in the CDR3. The germline V gene has CDR1 MDHEN and CDR2 SYDVKM. The ends lost 8 bases at V and 7 bases at J; junction bases unmatched: 14. DNA of the CDR3: TGTGCCAGCTACCGCGGGACAGGGGATTTCGGGCAGCCCCAGCATTTT. Amino acids: CASYRGTGDFGQPQHF.

The chain employs TRBV28 and TRBJ2-7, with D possibly TRBD1 on 6 matching bases. V lost 6 bases to trimming and J lost 1 base, with 10 bases between them. The CDR3 extends over 13 amino acids. CDR1 is MDHEN, CDR2 SYDVKM, per germline. DNA of the CDR3: TGTGCCAGCAGCACAGACAGGTCCTACGAGCAGTACTTC. This codes for CASSTDRSYEQYF.

V gene TRBV5-4 combines with J gene TRBJ2-7; 7 bases align to TRBD2. This CDR3 has 14 amino acids. The V and J ends lost 3 bases and 6 bases, in that order; junction bases with no gene match: 9. Germline CDR1 reads SGHNT; CDR2 reads YYREEE (reference sequence). The CDR3 loop is CASSSTGGEREQYF. In DNA form, the CDR3 reads TGTGCCAGCAGCTCTACGGGGGGAGAGCGCGAGCAGTACTTC.

The gene calls are TRBV28 and TRBJ1-4; D is unclear. CDR1 and CDR2 (germline): MDHEN, SYDVKM. The germline V and J ends were trimmed by 7 bases and 4 bases, with 13 bases remaining between them. This CDR3 contains 14 residues. The chain's CDR3 is CASKPTGRNEKLFF. In DNA, the CDR3 is TGTGCCAGCAAGCCCACGGGCCGTAATGAAAAACTGTTTTTT. Full variable domain (remainder filled in from reference TRBV28 and TRBJ1-4): DVKVTQSSRYLVKRTGEKVFLECVQDMDHENMFWYRQDPGLGLRLIYFSYDVKMKEKGDIPEGYSVSREKKERFSLILESASTNQTSMYLCASKPTGRNEKLFFGSGTQLSVL.

V and J are TRBV4-3 and TRBJ2-2; 8 positions agree with TRBD2. V gave up 4 bases and J gave up 7 bases; unmatched junction bases: 11. This CDR3 is 16 amino acids long. The germline V gene has CDR1 LGHNA and CDR2 YSLEER. The CDR3 protein is CASSPPSAGVLGELFF. Written as DNA, the CDR3 is TGCGCCAGCAGCCCACCATCAGCGGGAGTCCTCGGGGAGCTGTTTTTT.

This clone was detected only once. The chain recombines TRBV2 with TRBJ1-1; D ambiguous. Germline lookup yields CDR1 SNHLY and CDR2 FYNNEI. The CDR3 spans 13 residues. V was trimmed by 4 bases and J by 3 bases, leaving 9 bases between them. The DNA of the CDR3 is TGTGCCAGCAGTGGACGGATGGACACTGAAGCTTTCTTT. Its protein is CASSGRMDTEAFF.

J is TRBJ1-1 and V is TRBV6-7; no clear D gene. TRBV6-7 is filed as an ORF, its function uncertain. Trimming left V 4 bases short and J 3 bases short, with 3 bases between. The CDR3 sequence is 11 residues long. CDR3 protein: CASSCHTEAFF. CDR3 DNA sequence: TGTGCCAGCAGTTGCCACACTGAAGCTTTCTTT.

V usage is TRBV6-5 and J usage is TRBJ2-7; D gene uncertain. There are 14 residues in the CDR3. The germline V and J ends were trimmed by 6 bases and 1 base, with 13 bases remaining between them. Per germline, CDR1 MNHEY and CDR2 SVGAGI. The CDR3 is CASSAPDRSYEQYF. In nucleotides, the CDR3 is TGTGCCAGCAGCGCTCCAGACCGATCCTACGAGCAGTACTTC.

A single count supports this clone. The rearrangement links TRBV7-9 to TRBJ2-3; 9 bases agree with TRBD2. J lost 4 bases, V lost 5 bases, and 13 bases had no gene match. Germline-derived CDR1 and CDR2 are SEHNR and FQNEAQ (reference sequence). CDR3 size: 17 residues. The CDR3 DNA sequence: TGTGCCAGCAGCCAAATCCCCGTAGCGGGGGTGGCAGATACGCAGTATTTT. Translated, it gives CASSQIPVAGVADTQYF.

The gene calls are TRBV28 and TRBJ1-5, with TRBD1 as a possible D gene (6 bases). Trimming pared 7 bases from V and 5 bases from J, leaving 12 bases between. Germline CDR1 MDHEN, CDR2 SYDVKM. This CDR3 spans 13 amino acids. Written as DNA, the CDR3 is TGTGCCAGCACCCCCGGACAGTATCAGCCCCAGCATTTT. Protein sequence: CASTPGQYQPQHF.

The V and J genes are TRBV27 and TRBJ2-2; D assignment may be TRBD1 or TRBD2 (5 bases each). Germline V gene lookup returns CDR1 MNHEY and CDR2 SMNVEV (reference sequence). This CDR3 is 15 amino acids long. V was shortened by 7 bases and J by 1 base, with 13 bases between the two germline ends. The CDR3 DNA sequence: TGTGCCAGCATTCCGGGACCGTGGAACACCGGGGAGCTGTTTTTT. Protein: CASIPGPWNTGELFF.

Turning to this clone: This sample includes further DNA sequences coding for the same CDR3. The chain joins TRBV7-3 to TRBJ2-2; D ambiguous. V was cut by 3 bases and J by 5 bases, with 1 base left in between. CDR3 length: 11 amino acids. Germline V gene data show CDR1 as SGHTA and CDR2 as FQGTGA. The DNA for the CDR3 is TGTGCCAGCAGCTTGACCGGGGAGCTGTTTTTT. Translating gives CASSLTGELFF.

This clone was seen only once. The rearrangement uses TRBV2 and TRBJ1-5; 7 positions agree with TRBD1. J was trimmed by 6 bases and V by 7 bases; bases with no gene match: 9. Germline V gene sequence: CDR1 SNHLY, CDR2 FYNNEI. This CDR3 spans 14 amino acids. Written as DNA, the CDR3 is TGTGCCAGCACCAGGGGGGAGGAAGCTCAGCCCCAGCATTTT. Protein sequence: CASTRGEEAQPQHF.

The V call is TRBV2, the J call TRBJ2-3; D is undetermined. Trimming removed 10 bases from V and 4 bases from J, with 12 bases in between. The CDR3 totals 12 residues. Per the germline V gene, CDR1 is SNHLY and CDR2 is FYNNEI. DNA of the CDR3: TGTGCCAACTCGGTCGCATCAGATACGCAGTATTTT. Protein product: CANSVASDTQYF.

The chain joins TRBV5-1 to TRBJ2-3; D ambiguous. Germline CDR1 and CDR2: SGHRS and YFSETQ. The CDR3 sequence is 14 residues long. Trimming removed 4 bases from V and 0 bases from J, with 9 bases in between. The CDR3 bases are TGCGCCAGCAGCCCGCCTGACAGCACAGATACGCAGTATTTT. Translation gives CASSPPDSTDTQYF.

V is TRBV7-2 and J is TRBJ2-1, with D perhaps matching TRBD1 (5 bases). Trimming took 1 base from V and 4 from J, leaving 11 bases between them. Germline V gene lookup returns CDR1 SGHTA and CDR2 FQGNSA. This CDR3 comprises 15 residues. CDR3 region: CASSLDFRVYNEQFF. In DNA, the CDR3 is TGTGCCAGCAGCTTAGATTTCAGGGTGTACAATGAGCAGTTCTTC.